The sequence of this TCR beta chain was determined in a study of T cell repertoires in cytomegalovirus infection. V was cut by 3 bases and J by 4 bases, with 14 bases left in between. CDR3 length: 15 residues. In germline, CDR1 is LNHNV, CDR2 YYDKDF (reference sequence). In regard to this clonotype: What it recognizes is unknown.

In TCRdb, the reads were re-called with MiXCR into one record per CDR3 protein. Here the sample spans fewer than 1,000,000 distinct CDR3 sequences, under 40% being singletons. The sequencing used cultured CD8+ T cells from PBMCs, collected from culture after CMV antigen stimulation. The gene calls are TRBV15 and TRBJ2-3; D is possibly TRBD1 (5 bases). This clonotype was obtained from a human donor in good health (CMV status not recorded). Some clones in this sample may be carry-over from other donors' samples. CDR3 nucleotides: TGTGCCACCAGCAGGACGGACAAGGAATCAGATACGCAGTATTTT. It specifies CATSRTDKESDTQYF.